A single sample gave rise to the 5 T cell receptor beta chains below, sequenced in a study of vaccination effects on CD4 cells after COVID-19. Peptide-pool stimulation followed by sequencing identified expanded antigen-specific CD4+ clonotypes in the ViraFEST assay. Having been cultured for 10 days, the cells underwent CD4+ T cell isolation. Confirmation by PCR established that the person had SARS-CoV-2 infection between March and December 2020. Only in-frame clones appear in the TCRdb table, and some are missing; sequencing was by immunoSEQ multiplex PCR. This sample yields fewer than 60,000 clones, of which around 82% are seen a single time; about 5.4% belongs to the top ten. No antigens are known for them. Material: CD4+ T cells from PBMCs cultured with HIV peptides, obtained before COVID-19 vaccination. Subset here: HIV-1 Nef peptide pool negative control/reference culture. The receptors shown here come from a human donor who had a prior SARS-CoV-2 infection.

The chain employs TRBV6-6 and TRBJ1-6; D perhaps matches TRBD1 (6 bases). The CDR3 consists of 17 residues. The V and J ends lost 5 bases and 4 bases respectively, with 18 bases between them. Germline CDR1 is MNHNY and CDR2 is SVGAGI (reference sequence). The DNA of the CDR3 is TGTGCCAGCAGTCCCCACCGGACAGCTTTTTATAATTCACCCCTCCACTTT. Amino acids: CASSPHRTAFYNSPLHF.

The chain combines TRBV7-3 with TRBJ2-1; D call uncertain. Per the germline V gene, CDR1 is SGHTA and CDR2 is FQGTGA. Trimming took off 5 bases at V and 0 bases at J, with 11 bases between the two ends. This CDR3 is 15 amino acids long. The CDR3 is CASSPKGNSYNEQFF. As DNA, the CDR3 is TGTGCCAGCAGCCCCAAAGGAAACTCCTACAATGAGCAGTTCTTC.

The J gene is TRBJ2-3, the V gene TRBV6-5; TRBD1 might be the D (6 bases). The germline gives CDR1 MNHEY, CDR2 SVGAGI. This CDR3 spans 15 amino acids. V gave up 2 bases and J gave up 0 bases, with 9 bases separating them. CDR3 region: CASSYRQVSTDTQYF. CDR3 bases: TGTGCCAGCAGTTACCGACAGGTTAGCACAGATACGCAGTATTTT.

This clone has more than one count but fewer than ten. V is TRBV5-3 and J is TRBJ2-2, with a tentative D call TRBD2 (6 bases). TRBV5-3 is an open reading frame, and its role is uncertain. CDR3 size: 17 residues. Deletions cut 4 bases from V and 5 bases from J, with 21 bases between. DNA for the CDR3: TGTGCCAGAAGCGAGGGTGGATCGAGACTAGTTACCGGGGAGCTGTTTTTT. Residues: CARSEGGSRLVTGELFF.

The rearrangement uses TRBV29-1 and TRBJ2-7; D is unclear. The germline gives CDR1 SQVTM, CDR2 ANQGSEA. Trimming stripped 7 bases from V and 0 bases from J, with 7 bases between. This CDR3 has 11 amino acids. This chain's CDR3 is CSATTSYEQYF. DNA of the CDR3: TGCAGCGCCACCACCTCCTACGAGCAGTACTTC.